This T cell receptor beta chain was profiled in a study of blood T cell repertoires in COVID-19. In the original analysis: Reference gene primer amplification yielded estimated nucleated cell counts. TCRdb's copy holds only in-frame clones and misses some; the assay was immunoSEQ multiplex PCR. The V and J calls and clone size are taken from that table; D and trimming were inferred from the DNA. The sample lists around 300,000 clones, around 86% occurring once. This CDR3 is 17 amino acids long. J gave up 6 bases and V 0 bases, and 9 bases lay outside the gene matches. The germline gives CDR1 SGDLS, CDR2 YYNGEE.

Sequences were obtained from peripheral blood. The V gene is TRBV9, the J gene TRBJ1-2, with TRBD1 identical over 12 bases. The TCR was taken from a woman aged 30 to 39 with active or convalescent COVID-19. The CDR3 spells CASSVARGTGGGDGYTF. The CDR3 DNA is TGTGCCAGCAGCGTAGCTCGGGGGACAGGGGGCGGTGATGGCTACACCTTC.